This T cell receptor beta chain was captured in a study of T cells after yellow fever vaccination. On the study more broadly: When fractions had low cell numbers, they were prepared with SMART-Seq v4 Ultra Low Input.

Universal primer sites and UMIs were introduced during 5'RACE template-switching synthesis of TCR cDNA. TCRdb re-analysed the 5' RACE reads in MiXCR, keeping a single row per CDR3 protein. The table lists roughly 330,000 distinct CDR3 sequences, around 6.8% of them singletons. This clonotype was observed a few times. The CDR3 contains 15 residues. The germline V gene has CDR1 SGHTA and CDR2 FQGNSA. V was pared by 3 bases and J by 0 bases, with 11 bases between. The receptor's source is a man aged 18 to 30 who received the YFV17D yellow fever vaccine. The chain recombines TRBV7-2 with TRBJ1-2, with TRBD1 as a possible D gene (5 bases). The sample was PBMCs, taken around 45 days after the first yellow fever vaccination. This chain's CDR3 is CASSFERTPNYGYTF. CDR3 DNA sequence: TGTGCCAGCAGCTTTGAAAGGACACCTAACTATGGCTACACCTTC.